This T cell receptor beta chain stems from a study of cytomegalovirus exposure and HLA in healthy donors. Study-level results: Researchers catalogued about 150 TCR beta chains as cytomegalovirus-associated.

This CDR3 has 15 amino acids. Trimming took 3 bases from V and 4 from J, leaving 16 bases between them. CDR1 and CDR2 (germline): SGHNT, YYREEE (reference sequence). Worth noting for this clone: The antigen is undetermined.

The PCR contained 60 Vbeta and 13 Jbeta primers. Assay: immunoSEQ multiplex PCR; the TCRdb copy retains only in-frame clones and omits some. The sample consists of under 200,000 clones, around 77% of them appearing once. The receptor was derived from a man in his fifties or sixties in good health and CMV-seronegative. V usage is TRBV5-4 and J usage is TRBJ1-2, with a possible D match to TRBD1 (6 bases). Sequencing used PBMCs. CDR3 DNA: TGTGCCAGCAGCTCGGGGGGGGCGGGTAGCTATGGCTACACCTTC. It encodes CASSSGGAGSYGYTF.